This T cell receptor (beta chain) is from a study of early T cells in non-severe SARS-CoV-2 infection. About the research overall: The study sequenced bulk RNA from unsorted whole blood, with chains unpaired. Broader study findings: The study's VDJdb matching favored anti-spike CD8 responses and missed private and CD4 specificities.

The V gene's germline CDR1 is SGHRS and CDR2 YFSETQ. The CDR3 length is 17 residues. V was pared by 4 bases and J by 2 bases, with 11 bases of the junction left unmatched. Researchers tagged individual cDNA molecules with unique molecular identifiers. TCRdb re-called the 5' RACE reads with MiXCR, one entry per CDR3 protein. The repertoire includes over 50,000 distinct CDR3 sequences, 8% of them detected once, and roughly a tenth sits in the top ten. This clonotype was seen a handful of times. Its antigen is as yet unknown. This chain links TRBV5-1 with TRBJ1-1, with 10 nucleotides matching TRBD1. Source material: whole blood. The clonotype was recovered from an adult who was a healthcare worker with PCR-confirmed SARS-CoV-2 infection or an uninfected control (not recorded which). The DNA for the CDR3 is TGCGCCAGCAGCGAACGACAGGGACAGGGGATAAACACTGAAGCTTTCTTT. Amino acid sequence: CASSERQGQGINTEAFF.